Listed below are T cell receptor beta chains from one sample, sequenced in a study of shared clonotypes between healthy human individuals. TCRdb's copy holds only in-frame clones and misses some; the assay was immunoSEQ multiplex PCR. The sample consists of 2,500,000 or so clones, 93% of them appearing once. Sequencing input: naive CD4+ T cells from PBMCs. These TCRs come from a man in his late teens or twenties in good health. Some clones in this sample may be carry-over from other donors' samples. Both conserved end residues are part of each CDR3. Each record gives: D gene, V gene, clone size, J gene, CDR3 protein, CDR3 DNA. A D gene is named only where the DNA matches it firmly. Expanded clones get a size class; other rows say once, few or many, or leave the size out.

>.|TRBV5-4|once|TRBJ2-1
CASSLVATSYNEQFF
TGTGCCAGCAGCTTGGTTGCGACTTCCTACAATGAGCAGTTCTTC
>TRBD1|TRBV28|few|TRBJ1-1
CASTPRGGRAFF
TGTGCCAGCACTCCTCGAGGGGGCAGGGCTTTCTTT
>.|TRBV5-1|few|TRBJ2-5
CASSVTVQETQYF
TGCGCCAGCAGCGTGACAGTTCAAGAGACCCAGTACTTC
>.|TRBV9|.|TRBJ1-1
CASSVDPSSEAFF
TGTGCCAGCAGCGTCGACCCCTCGTCTGAAGCTTTCTTT
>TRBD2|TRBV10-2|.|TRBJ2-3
CASRVAGGPPDTQYF
TGCGCCAGCAGGGTAGCGGGAGGGCCCCCAGATACGCAGTATTTT
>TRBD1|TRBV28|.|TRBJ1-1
CASSWDRNTEAFF
TGTGCCAGCAGTTGGGACAGGAACACTGAAGCTTTCTTT
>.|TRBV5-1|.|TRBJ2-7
CASSPLLGGDYEQYF
TGCGCCAGCAGCCCCCTTCTAGGGGGAGACTACGAGCAGTACTTC
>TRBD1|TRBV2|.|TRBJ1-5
CASSAEGQTTQPQHF
TGTGCCAGCAGCGCCGAGGGACAGACAACCCAGCCCCAGCATTTT
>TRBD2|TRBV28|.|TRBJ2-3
CASSPGTSGRAGRQYF
TGTGCCAGCAGTCCCGGGACTAGCGGGAGGGCAGGTCGGCAGTATTTT
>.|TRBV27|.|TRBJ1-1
CASSPYGAVVEAFF
TGTGCCAGCAGCCCATACGGGGCAGTCGTCGAAGCTTTCTTT
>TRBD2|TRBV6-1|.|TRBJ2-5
CASRRAGGSEETQYF
TGTGCCAGTAGAAGAGCGGGAGGTTCGGAAGAGACCCAGTACTTC
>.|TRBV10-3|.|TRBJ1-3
CAISGQEGNTIYF
TGTGCCATCAGTGGACAAGAAGGAAACACCATATATTTT
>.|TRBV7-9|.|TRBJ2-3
CASSSPAVASTDTQYF
TGTGCCAGCAGCTCCCCCGCGGTAGCGAGCACAGATACGCAGTATTTT
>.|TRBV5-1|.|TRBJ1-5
CASSPRDSGGPQHF
TGCGCCAGCAGCCCGCGAGACTCGGGCGGGCCCCAGCATTTT
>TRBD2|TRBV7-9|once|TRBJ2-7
CASSSTSGILYEQYF
TGTGCCAGCAGCTCGACTAGCGGGATCCTCTACGAGCAGTACTTC